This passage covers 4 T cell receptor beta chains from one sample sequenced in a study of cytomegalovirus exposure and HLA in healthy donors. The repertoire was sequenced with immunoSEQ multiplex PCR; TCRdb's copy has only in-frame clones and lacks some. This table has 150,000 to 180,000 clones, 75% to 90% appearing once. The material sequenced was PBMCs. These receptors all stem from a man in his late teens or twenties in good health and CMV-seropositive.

The CDR3 loop reads CSVEGQVGNEQYF. The CDR3 DNA sequence: TGCAGCGTTGAGGGGCAGGTAGGAAACGAGCAGTACTTC. The V gene is TRBV29-1, the J gene TRBJ2-7, with a weak D call TRBD1 (5 bases). This CDR3 has 13 residues. Germline V gene lookup returns CDR1 SQVTM and CDR2 ANQGSEA. Trimming took 3 bases from V and 5 from J, leaving 14 bases between them.

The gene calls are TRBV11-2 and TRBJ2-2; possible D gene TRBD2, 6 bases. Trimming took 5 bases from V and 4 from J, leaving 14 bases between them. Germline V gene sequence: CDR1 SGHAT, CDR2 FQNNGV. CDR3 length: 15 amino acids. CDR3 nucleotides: TGTGCCAGCAGCCCCGAATACGGGGGCACCGGGGAGCTGTTTTTT. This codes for CASSPEYGGTGELFF.

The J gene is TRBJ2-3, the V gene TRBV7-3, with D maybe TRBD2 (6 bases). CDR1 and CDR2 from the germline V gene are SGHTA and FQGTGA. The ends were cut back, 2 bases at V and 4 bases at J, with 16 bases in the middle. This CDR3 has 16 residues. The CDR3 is CASSLGRGPDPDTQYF. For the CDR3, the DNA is TGTGCCAGCAGCTTAGGGCGGGGCCCGGACCCAGATACGCAGTATTTT.

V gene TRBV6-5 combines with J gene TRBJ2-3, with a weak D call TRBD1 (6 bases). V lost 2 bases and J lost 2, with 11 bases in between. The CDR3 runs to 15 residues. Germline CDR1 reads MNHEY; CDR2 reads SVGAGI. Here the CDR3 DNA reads TGTGCCAGCAGTTACGCCGCAGGGGTCACAGATACGCAGTATTTT. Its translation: CASSYAAGVTDTQYF.